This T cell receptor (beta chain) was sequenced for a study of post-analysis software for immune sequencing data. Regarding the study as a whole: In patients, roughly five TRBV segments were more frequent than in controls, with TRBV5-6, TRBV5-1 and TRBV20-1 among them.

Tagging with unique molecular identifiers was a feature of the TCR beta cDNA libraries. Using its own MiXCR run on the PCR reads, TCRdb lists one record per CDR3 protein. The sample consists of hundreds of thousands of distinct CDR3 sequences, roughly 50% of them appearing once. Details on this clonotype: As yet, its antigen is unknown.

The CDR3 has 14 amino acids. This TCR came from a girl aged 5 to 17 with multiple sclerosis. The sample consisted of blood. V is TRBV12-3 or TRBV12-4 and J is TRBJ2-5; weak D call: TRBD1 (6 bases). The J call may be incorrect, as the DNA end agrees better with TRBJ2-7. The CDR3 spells CASSNRDTPYEQYF. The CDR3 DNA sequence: TGTGCCAGCAGCAACCGGGACACGCCCTACGAGCAGTACTTC.